These 29 T cell receptor beta chains were all obtained from the same sample, sequenced in a study of brain metastases from non-small cell lung cancer. Sequenced by immunoSEQ multiplex PCR; TCRdb stores in-frame clones only, minus some. The data contain approximately 4,900 clones, roughly 80% of them singletons. Material: primary lung tumor tissue. The receptor source for this set is a donor at least 40 years old with non-small cell lung cancer.

The chain couples TRBV6-6 to TRBJ2-3; 8 bases fit TRBD2. CDR1 MNHNY and CDR2 SVGAGI come from the germline V gene (reference sequence). The CDR3 is made up of 14 amino acids. The V segment lost 6 bases and the J segment 2 bases; nucleotides outside the gene matches: 4. DNA of the CDR3: TGTGCCAGCAGCCGGGGGGGGGCCACAGATACGCAGTATTTT. This sequence encodes CASSRGGATDTQYF.

For this clone: One junction end disagrees with the germline gene, perhaps due to a read error. The chain has TRBV19 and TRBJ2-7; D could derive from TRBD1 or TRBD2 (6 bases each). Per the germline V gene, CDR1 is LNHDA and CDR2 is SQIVND (reference sequence). The CDR3 covers 15 residues. CDR3: CASSPVEGTSYKQYF. The CDR3 DNA sequence: TGTGCCAGTAGCCCCGTGGAGGGGACATCCTACAAGCAGTACTTC.

With respect to this clone: The same CDR3 also results from other DNA sequences found in this sample. This sequence joins TRBV24-1 and TRBJ2-7; 9 bases fit TRBD1. After removal of 7 bases from V and 3 bases from J, the junction contained 9 bases not matched to a gene. CDR1 and CDR2 from the germline V gene are KGHDR and SFDVKD. CDR3 length: 15 residues. CDR3 protein: CATSIDRTGDYEQYV. The CDR3 DNA is TGTGCCACCAGCATAGACAGGACAGGGGACTACGAGCAGTACGTC.

The J gene is TRBJ1-1, the V gene TRBV5-8; no definite D call. Germline values: CDR1 SGHTS, CDR2 YDEGEE. CDR3 length: 14 residues. Trimming removed 0 bases at V and 1 base at J, with 7 bases between. The CDR3 loop reads CASSLGYRNTEAFF. The CDR3 coding sequence is TGTGCCAGCAGCTTGGGGTATCGGAACACTGAAGCTTTCTTT.

This clone was observed once. V and J are TRBV7-8 and TRBJ1-2, with D possibly TRBD1 on 5 matching bases. V dropped 2 bases and J dropped 3 bases, with 7 bases sitting between them. The CDR3 covers 13 residues. Germline V gene lookup returns CDR1 SGHVS and CDR2 FQNEAQ. CDR3 sequence: CASSLQGDYGYTF. CDR3 nucleotide sequence: TGTGCCAGCAGCTTACAGGGAGACTATGGCTACACCTTC.

Regarding this clone: A junction end diverges from the germline sequence, so it may reflect a read error. V is TRBV19 and J is TRBJ2-2, with 7 bases fitting TRBD2. Looked up from germline, CDR1 is LNHDA and CDR2 is SQIVND (reference sequence). The CDR3 contains 15 residues. The CDR3 DNA follows: TGTGCCAGTAAGGCCGGGGGGTCCGACACCGGGAAGCTGTTTTTT. Residues: CASKAGGSDTGKLFF. Full variable domain (missing parts from reference TRBV19 and TRBJ2-2): DGGITQSPKYLFRKEGQNVTLSCEQNLNHDAMYWYRQDPGQGLRLIYYSQIVNDFQKGDIAEGYSVSREKKESFPLTVTSAQKNPTAFYLCASKAGGSDTGKLFFGEGSRLTVL.

This clone came up once. The chain joins TRBV7-9 to TRBJ2-7; D is ambiguous. This CDR3 comprises 13 residues. Trimming shortened V by 5 bases and J by 3 bases, and 11 bases separated the two germline ends. Germline CDR1 SEHNR, CDR2 FQNEAQ (reference sequence). The CDR3 sequence: CASSHADGYEQYF. DNA of the CDR3: TGTGCCAGCAGCCACGCGGACGGCTACGAGCAGTACTTC. The whole variable domain, filled in from reference TRBV7-9 and TRBJ2-7, reads DTGVSQNPRHKITKRGQNVTFRCDPISEHNRLYWYRQTLGQGPEFLTYFQNEAQLEKSRLLSDRFSAERPKGSFSTLEIQRTEQGDSAMYLCASSHADGYEQYFGPGTRLTVT.

This clone appeared a few times. The rearrangement uses TRBV10-1 and TRBJ2-7; D gene unclear. Germline values: CDR1 WNHNN, CDR2 SYGVQD (reference sequence). This CDR3 comprises 10 residues. V lost 6 bases and J 2 bases, leaving 2 bases between the germline ends. The CDR3 DNA reads TGCGCCAGCAGACCCTACGAGCAGTACGTC. This sequence encodes CASRPYEQYV.

The rearrangement links TRBV4-1 to TRBJ1-5; D call uncertain. Germline CDR1 reads MGHRA; CDR2 reads YSYEKL. Trimming removed 1 base from V and 7 bases from J, with 8 bases in between. The length of the CDR3 is 13 residues. CDR3 bases: TGCGCCAGCAGCCAAGTGGTCGGCCAGCCCCAGCATTTT. Protein: CASSQVVGQPQHF.

This clone was seen only a few times. The genes are TRBV3-1 (or the pseudogene TRBV3-2) and TRBJ1-2; possibly TRBD1 for D (5 bases). V lost 3 bases and J lost 7, with 15 bases in between. The CDR3 contains 14 residues. Germline V gene data show CDR1 as LGHDT and CDR2 as YNNKEL (reference sequence). The CDR3 nucleotides are TGTGCCAGCAGCCACTTGGGACTCCGGGGTGGCTACACCTTC. Protein product: CASSHLGLRGGYTF.

V is TRBV28 and J is TRBJ2-7; 11 bases are a match to TRBD1. J lost 1 base, V lost 2 bases, and 1 base had no gene match. The CDR3 length is 15 residues. Looked up from germline, CDR1 is MDHEN and CDR2 is SYDVKM. In nucleotides, the CDR3 is TGTGCCAGCAGTTTAGGGACAGGGGGATCCTACGAGCAGTACGTC. It is translated as CASSLGTGGSYEQYV.

This clone was seen a handful of times. The chain has TRBV6-5 and TRBJ1-1; no definite D call. Trimming removed 2 bases at V and 11 bases at J, with 15 bases between. CDR1 is MNHEY, CDR2 SVGAGI, per germline. This CDR3 is built from 13 residues. The CDR3 is CASSYAPGTYAFF. In DNA form, the CDR3 reads TGTGCCAGCAGTTACGCCCCAGGAACGTACGCTTTCTTT.

This clone was detected a few times. The CDR3 coding sequence is TGCAGTGCTAGTGGGACTAGCGGGGGGGCCTTTGAGACCCAGTACTTC. As protein: CSASGTSGGAFETQYF. This chain uses TRBV20-1 with TRBJ2-5; 16 bases map to TRBD2. V lost 3 bases and J lost 5; bases outside the gene matches: 6. The CDR3 loop spans 16 amino acids. The germline CDR1 and CDR2 sequences are DFQATT and SNEGSKA (reference sequence).

This clone has just a few counts. The same CDR3 can be traced to other DNA sequences in this sample. The chain couples TRBV5-4 to TRBJ1-2; D is possibly TRBD1 (6 bases). Germline V lookup: CDR1 SGHNT, CDR2 YYREEE (reference sequence). CDR3 size: 13 residues. V was trimmed by 5 bases and J by 6 bases, leaving 14 bases between them. The CDR3 nucleotides read TGTGCCAGCAGTCCGGGGGGCGGCCATGGCTACACCTTC. Protein: CASSPGGGHGYTF.

This clone was detected once. This sequence joins TRBV5-1 and TRBJ2-3, with 10 bases that match TRBD2. With 5 bases clipped from V and 9 bases from J, the junction kept 12 bases outside the gene matches. Germline V gene data show CDR1 as SGHRS and CDR2 as YFSETQ. CDR3 length: 15 amino acids. The chain's CDR3 is CASRKSGGDLNTQYF. The CDR3, as DNA: TGCGCCAGCAGAAAGAGCGGGGGGGACCTTAACACGCAGTATTTT.

The chain combines TRBV19 with TRBJ2-2; maybe TRBD2 (5 bases). Between the trimmed V and J ends, which lost 6 bases and 7 bases, there was a span of 21 bases. Germline V gene data show CDR1 as LNHDA and CDR2 as SQIVND (reference sequence). The CDR3 is made up of 16 amino acids. In nucleotides, the CDR3 is TGTGCCAGTAGAATGGTGGCGGGCACTCGGCACGGGGAGCTGTTTTTT. Translation: CASRMVAGTRHGELFF. The full variable domain, rest sourced from reference TRBV19 and TRBJ2-2, is DGGITQSPKYLFRKEGQNVTLSCEQNLNHDAMYWYRQDPGQGLRLIYYSQIVNDFQKGDIAEGYSVSREKKESFPLTVTSAQKNPTAFYLCASRMVAGTRHGELFFGEGSRLTVL.

This chain connects TRBV7-2 to TRBJ2-3; TRBD1 matches at 7 bases. Germline loops: CDR1 SGHTA, CDR2 FQGNSA. Germline trimming cut 2 bases from V and 7 bases from J; bases unmatched to any gene: 12. The CDR3 loop spans 16 amino acids. CDR3 DNA: TGTGCCAGCAGCTTAACGGGACAGTGGGATCTGTATACGCAGTATTTT. Translation: CASSLTGQWDLYTQYF.

In regard to this clone: The junction does not match germline at one end; this may be a read error. This chain uses TRBV4-1 with TRBJ2-1; 7 bases are a match to TRBD2. Germline CDR1 is MGHRA and CDR2 is YSYEKL. The CDR3 has 15 residues. The chain's CDR3 is CTSSQDSSGYNEQFF. CDR3 DNA: TGCACCAGCAGCCAAGATTCTAGCGGTTACAATGAGCAGTTCTTC.

About this clone: Sequence at one end of the junction differs from germline and may be a read error. The chain recombines TRBV6-5 with TRBJ1-2, with a possible D match to TRBD1 (5 bases). Germline CDR1 reads MNHEY; CDR2 reads SVGAGI. The CDR3 covers 11 residues. The CDR3 region has the DNA TGTGCCAGCGGGGGAAACTATGGCTACATCTTC. Translating gives CASGGNYGYIF.

V usage is TRBV5-1 and J usage is TRBJ2-5, with 7 nucleotides matching TRBD1. Germline-derived CDR1 and CDR2 are SGHRS and YFSETQ. V shed 4 bases, J shed 1 base, and the junction held 4 bases outside the gene matches. This CDR3 contains 14 residues. Here the CDR3 reads CASSLQGFQETQYF. For the CDR3, the DNA is TGCGCCAGCAGCCTACAGGGGTTCCAAGAGACCCAGTACTTC.

This rearrangement joins TRBV30 to TRBJ2-5; TRBD2 aligns across 11 bases. Germline assignment: CDR1 GTSNPN and CDR2 SVGIG (reference sequence). The CDR3 is 14 amino acids. CDR3 amino acids: CACRLAGSLETQYF. The DNA of the CDR3 is TGTGCTTGCCGACTAGCGGGGTCCCTAGAGACCCAGTACTTC.

The chain joins TRBV6-4 to TRBJ2-7; 7 bases line up with TRBD1. V gave up 9 bases and J gave up 3 bases; unmatched junction bases: 11. Looked up from germline, CDR1 is MRHNA and CDR2 is SNTAGT. The CDR3 has 14 amino acids. CDR3 nucleotides: TGTGCCAGTTACATAGTGGGACAGTACTACGAGCAGTACTTC. Protein product: CASYIVGQYYEQYF.

As regards this clone: Other DNA sequences of this sample code for an identical CDR3. The chain employs TRBV7-9 and TRBJ2-3; the D gene is possibly TRBD1 (6 bases). The CDR3 has 14 residues. CDR1 and CDR2 from the germline V gene are SEHNR and FQNEAQ (reference sequence). The ends were cut back, 5 bases at V and 8 bases at J, with 17 bases in the middle. In DNA, the CDR3 is TGTGCCAGCAGCCCGACAGGATACTTGGGTACGCAGTATTTT. Its translation: CASSPTGYLGTQYF.

This clone has just a few counts. V gene TRBV5-6 combines with J gene TRBJ2-1; D unclear. The germline V gene has CDR1 SGHDT and CDR2 YYEEEE. The CDR3 sequence is 12 residues long. V gave up 1 base and J gave up 7 bases, with 6 bases separating them. The CDR3 DNA follows: TGTGCCAGCAGCTTGTTAGGGAATGAGCAGTTCTTC. Translating it yields CASSLLGNEQFF. The full variable domain, with the rest looked up from reference TRBV5-6 and TRBJ2-1, is DAGVTQSPTHLIKTRGQQVTLRCSPKSGHDTVSWYQQALGQGPQFIFQYYEEEERQRGNFPDRFSGHQFPNYSSELNVNALLLGDSALYLCASSLLGNEQFFGPGTRLTVL.

The rearrangement joins TRBV7-3 to TRBJ2-3; 8 bases match TRBD2. This CDR3 has 16 residues. Trimming took 4 bases from V and 4 from J; bases not matched to a gene: 10. Germline-derived CDR1 and CDR2 are SGHTA and FQGTGA. The CDR3 DNA reads as TGTGCCAGCAGCTCGAGACAGCGGGGGCGAGCAGATACGCAGTATTTT. Amino acid sequence: CASSSRQRGRADTQYF.

The chain joins TRBV4-3 to TRBJ1-2, with a weak D call TRBD1 (6 bases). Trimming pared 2 bases from V and 6 bases from J, leaving 10 bases between. The CDR3 is 13 residues long. Germline loops: CDR1 LGHNA, CDR2 YSLEER. CDR3 sequence: CASSQSRQDGYTF. The DNA of the CDR3 is TGCGCCAGCAGCCAATCGAGACAGGATGGCTACACCTTC.

The chain has TRBV3-1 (or the pseudogene TRBV3-2) and TRBJ2-6; D uncertain. Trimming removed 4 bases from V and 1 base from J, with 5 bases in between. CDR3 size: 14 residues. CDR1 is LGHDT, CDR2 YNNKEL, per germline (reference sequence). This CDR3 reads CASSLMSGANVLTF. CDR3 DNA sequence: TGTGCCAGCAGCCTTATGTCTGGGGCCAACGTCCTGACTTTC.

The rearrangement joins TRBV7-2 to TRBJ2-2; 8 bases fit TRBD2. The CDR3 is 16 residues long. V dropped 3 bases and J dropped 5; count of bases not matched to a gene: 8. CDR1 and CDR2 from the germline V gene are SGHTA and FQGNSA. The CDR3 sequence: CASSFTGGAGTGELFF. The CDR3 region has the DNA TGTGCCAGCAGCTTCACCGGGGGGGCCGGGACCGGGGAGCTGTTTTTT.

In this sample, this clone is hyperexpanded. This sequence joins TRBV10-3 and TRBJ1-2; 7 bases agree with TRBD1. The CDR3 spans 15 residues. The germline gives CDR1 ENHRY, CDR2 SYGVKD. V was clipped by 5 bases and J by 4 bases; unmatched bases: 10. In nucleotides, the CDR3 is TGTGCCATCAGTTTTACAGGGGCCACATCCTATGGCTACACCTTC. Its translation is CAISFTGATSYGYTF.